This T cell receptor beta chain stems from a study of CD8 T cells in ankylosing spondylitis. In its sample, this clonotype was seen a few times. Its antigen is not known. Study outcomes and limitations: CD8+ by phenotype, disease-linked clones were relatively rare in peripheral blood. Reactive arthritis synovial fluid and blood previously showed some of these motif variants. Matched ankylosing spondylitis synovial fluid reportedly contained a significantly enriched population of disease-linked clones.

With molecular barcodes, quantitative 5'-RACE was used to make the TCR beta libraries. TCRdb used MiXCR to reprocess the 5' RACE reads, holding one entry per CDR3 protein. This sample yields 350,000 to 400,000 distinct CDR3 sequences, of which 20% to 25% are seen a single time; about an eighth belongs to the top ten. Germline V gene lookup returns CDR1 MGHRA and CDR2 YSYEKL. This CDR3 is 15 amino acids long. Trimming shortened V by 2 bases and J by 5 bases, and 13 bases separated the two germline ends. This chain links TRBV4-1 with TRBJ2-1; D is possibly TRBD2 (5 bases). The receptor's source is a male donor with ankylosing spondylitis or in good health (not recorded which). The sample consisted of blood, either unsorted or a sorted T cell fraction (not recorded which). The CDR3 DNA sequence: TGCGCCAGCAGCCAACCCGGGGTCGGCCACAATGAGCAGTTCTTC. Its translation: CASSQPGVGHNEQFF.